What follows is one T cell receptor (beta chain) and its context. This clonotype was found a few times. This receptor's antigen is unknown. One base away there is no much larger clone; base qualities are not given. The germline V gene provides CDR1 SGHDN and CDR2 FVKESK. CDR3 length: 15 amino acids, cysteine to phenylalanine. Solely the CDR3 DNA is kept, with 45 bases framed from the first base. V was cut back by 3 bases and J by 2 bases, leaving a gap of 10 bases between them. Library construction relied on 5' RACE. TCRdb lists the instrument as Illumina HiSeq 2000. A universal primer binding site was added through template switching, and the final cDNA carried a unique molecular identifier so that TCR cDNA molecules could be counted accurately. Specific primers in the conserved constant-segment region were used to synthesize first-strand cDNA for the TCR alpha and beta chains. To control for contamination, every cDNA library carried two barcodes: a SMART-Mk sample barcode plus Illumina barcodes. Two successive PCR steps introduced TruSeq adapter sequences along with Illumina sample barcodes. TCR alpha and beta cDNA libraries were sequenced on the Illumina HiSeq platform with custom primers. The study's own analysis went as follows. Raw reads were processed with MiGEC to extract unique molecular identifiers, and MiXCR was used to determine CDR3 positions. For each individual, recombination models were inferred using an EM algorithm with the repgenHMM and IGoR tools. Shared clonotype analysis was performed with the tcR package in R, normalizing sharing by the product of cloneset sizes. To study raw recombination free of thymic and clonal selection effects, out-of-frame nonproductive sequences were analyzed. TCRdb reprocessed the public reads (quality trimming at Q25 with fastp, clone calling with MiXCR) and kept in-frame beta chains. Rows are unified per CDR3 protein, each entry keeping the most common DNA and genes. In this record, the V and J calls reflect TCRdb's handling and not the investigators' own analysis. The sample includes a few hundred thousand distinct CDR3 sequences, with more than 8% observed a single time. The top ten clones comprise around 7.1% of the sample.

Every donor was a healthy Caucasian. Three pairs of female monozygotic twins, all aged about 18 to 30 years, were included in the twin cohort. Positive isolation kits from Invitrogen were used to isolate CD4+ and CD8+ T cell populations. This entry belongs to a study of identical twins (dated by TCRdb to the mid-2010s). Study-wide context: To test whether fetal clonotypes persist, this study deep-sequenced TCR alpha and beta repertoires from monozygotic twins, from unrelated adults of various ages, and from cord blood. To rule out contamination, the twin experiments were replicated at different times with different library preparation protocols.

On the study overall, not on this receptor specifically: Fewer insertions were carried by abundant cord blood beta clonotypes; a weaker similar trend was observed in young adult naive repertoires, while no such trend was observed in memory repertoires. Because the same donors could not be followed over many years, the conclusions depended on cross-sectional statistical analysis. Out-of-frame TCR alpha sequences shared between twins showed an excess of low generation-probability sequences compared with coincidental sharing between unrelated individuals. A weaker excess of twin sharing was found in beta out-of-frame sequences because the signal-to-noise ratio was lowered by fewer shared sequences. Recombination models systematically underestimated out-of-frame TCR alpha sharing in monozygotic twins but agreed with sharing between unrelated individuals. Zero-insertion analyses could be partly confounded by invariant T cells such as MAIT and iNKT, though diverse VJ usage argued against such confounding for most clonotypes.

These data were likewise used in another study, on yellow fever vaccine responses in identical twins. According to the second study: The T cell response to vaccination in identical twins was reported by the authors to appear partly convergent and partly personalized. In the study, vaccine-responding T cell clones were precisely tracked in identical twins.

The receptor's source is a woman aged 18-30 years in good health. Recombination linked TRBV14 to TRBJ2-2; the D gene is perhaps TRBD1 or TRBD2, as each covers 5 bases. Sequences were obtained from CD8+ T cells sorted from blood. This receptor has the CDR3 CASSQGVSNTGELFF. The DNA sequence follows: TGTGCCAGCAGCCAGGGGGTTTCCAACACCGGGGAGCTGTTTTTT.